These 15 T cell receptor beta chains were all obtained from the same sample, sequenced in a study of T cell repertoires in cytomegalovirus infection. From the reads, TCRdb called clonotypes with MiXCR, one entry per CDR3 protein. In the table there are a few hundred thousand distinct CDR3 sequences, about a sixth of which are singletons. The sample was PBMCs. The source is a human donor in good health (CMV status not recorded). Some clones in this sample may be carry-over from other donors' samples.

V and J are TRBV12-3 or TRBV12-4 and TRBJ1-3; no clear D gene. V was shortened by 0 bases and J by 0 bases, with 6 bases between the two germline ends. The length of the CDR3 is 15 residues. CDR3 sequence reads: CASSLARSSGNTIYF. The CDR3 nucleotides are TGTGCCAGCAGTTTAGCCAGGAGCTCTGGAAACACCATATATTTT.

This chain links TRBV7-2 with TRBJ2-2; D is unresolved. Trimming stripped 0 bases from V and 3 bases from J, with 2 bases between. The CDR3 runs 13 residues. CDR1 is SGHTA and CDR2 is FQGNSA in the germline V gene. CDR3 bases: TGTGCCAGCAGCTTAGCGTACACCGGGGAGCTGTTTTTT. Translating it yields CASSLAYTGELFF.

This clonotype came up many times. V gene TRBV7-8 combines with J gene TRBJ1-2; D gene unclear. CDR3 length: 12 amino acids. In germline, CDR1 is SGHVS, CDR2 FQNEAQ. V was shortened by 4 bases and J by 4 bases, with 7 bases between the two germline ends. Here the CDR3 reads CASSSPPYGYTF. The CDR3 nucleotides read TGTGCCAGCAGCTCCCCCCCCTATGGCTACACCTTC.

The chain joins TRBV7-9 to TRBJ2-7; TRBD1 matches 9 bases. V lost 2 bases and J lost 5; bases outside the gene matches: 7. The CDR3 runs 15 residues. Germline CDR1 SEHNR, CDR2 FQNEAQ (reference sequence). The CDR3 loop is CASSLMGQGPDEQYF. The CDR3, as DNA: TGTGCCAGCAGCTTAATGGGACAGGGCCCGGACGAGCAGTACTTC.

In this sample, this clonotype turned up a few times. This chain joins TRBV11-2 and TRBJ2-7; D is uncertain. Trimming stripped 2 bases from V and 7 bases from J, with 9 bases between. The germline V gene has CDR1 SGHAT and CDR2 FQNNGV. This CDR3 has 12 amino acids. CDR3 amino acids: CASSLLGSEQYF. Written as DNA, the CDR3 is TGTGCCAGCAGCTTATTGGGGTCAGAGCAGTACTTC.

The J gene is TRBJ1-1, the V gene TRBV12-5; TRBD1 agrees at 9 bases. Germline V gene sequence: CDR1 LGHNT, CDR2 FRNRAP. The CDR3 extends over 14 amino acids. The junction had 4 bases not matched to a gene; V was cut back by 6 bases and J by 2 bases. In DNA form, the CDR3 reads TGTGCTAGTGGACAACAGGGGGCTAACACTGAAGCTTTCTTT. The encoded protein is CASGQQGANTEAFF.

In this sample, this clonotype turned up a few times. V is TRBV4-3 and J is TRBJ1-2; no definite D call. From germline, CDR1 is LGHNA and CDR2 YSLEER. The CDR3 covers 14 residues. Trimming left V 2 bases short and J 1 base short, with 8 bases between. CDR3 protein: CASSQFISNYGYTF. DNA for the CDR3: TGCGCCAGCAGCCAATTTATCAGTAACTATGGCTACACCTTC.

This clonotype was seen many times. The chain couples TRBV7-9 to TRBJ2-3; TRBD1 matches 7 bases. The CDR3 sequence is 13 residues long. The trim removed 5 bases at V and 4 bases at J, leaving 3 bases unmatched. In germline, CDR1 is SEHNR, CDR2 FQNEAQ (reference sequence). CDR3 DNA sequence: TGTGCCAGCAGCCCAACAGGGGCAGATACGCAGTATTTT. Translation: CASSPTGADTQYF.

The rearrangement joins TRBV20-1 to TRBJ1-6; 7 bases align to TRBD1. The CDR3 length is 13 residues. The germline V gene encodes CDR1 DFQATT and CDR2 SNEGSKA (reference sequence). J was trimmed by 5 bases and V by 6 bases; bases with no gene match: 4. This CDR3 is CSALQGNNSPLHF. The DNA of the CDR3 is TGCAGTGCCTTACAGGGGAATAATTCACCCCTCCACTTT.

On this clonotype itself: This may come from a read error, since a much larger clone is one base off. The gene calls are TRBV12-3 or TRBV12-4 and TRBJ1-1; D perhaps matches TRBD1 (6 bases). Between the trimmed V and J ends, which lost 3 bases and 2 bases, there was a span of 10 bases. The CDR3 totals 14 residues. CDR3 sequence reads: CASSFGGSNTEAFF. In DNA form, the CDR3 reads TGTGCCAGCAGTTTTGGGGGCAGTAACACTGAAGCTTTCTTT.

This clonotype has ten or more counts. The chain has TRBV11-1 and TRBJ1-1; the match to TRBD1 covers 7 bases. Germline loops: CDR1 SGHAT, CDR2 FQDESV (reference sequence). The V segment lost 4 bases and the J segment 2 bases; nucleotides outside the gene matches: 7. The CDR3 has 15 amino acids. The CDR3, as DNA: TGTGCCAGCAGCTCCCCCCGACAGGGAAACACTGAAGCTTTCTTT. Encoded protein: CASSSPRQGNTEAFF.

This clonotype was counted at least ten times. V usage is TRBV7-9 and J usage is TRBJ2-1, with 9 positions matching TRBD1. This CDR3 contains 16 residues. V trimming: 6 bases; J trimming: 4 bases; junction bases outside the gene matches: 10. Germline V CDR1 and CDR2: SEHNR, FQNEAQ (reference sequence). The CDR3 is CASRIVPGQGYNEQFF. The CDR3 nucleotides are TGTGCCAGCAGAATAGTACCGGGACAGGGATACAATGAGCAGTTCTTC.

In its sample, this clonotype was seen many times. V gene TRBV19 combines with J gene TRBJ1-5, with D unclear. This CDR3 is 15 amino acids long. Germline V gene lookup returns CDR1 LNHDA and CDR2 SQIVND (reference sequence). Trimming took off 3 bases at V and 0 bases at J, with 9 bases between the two ends. The CDR3: CASSMGTASNQPQHF. In DNA form, the CDR3 reads TGTGCCAGTAGTATGGGAACAGCTAGCAATCAGCCCCAGCATTTT.

This clonotype was counted ten times or more. The CDR3 protein is CASSLQQGGGELFF. The CDR3 coding sequence is TGTGCCAGCAGCTTGCAGCAGGGGGGCGGGGAGCTGTTTTTT. This chain links TRBV7-2 with TRBJ2-2; possible D gene TRBD1, 7 bases. The CDR3 loop spans 14 amino acids. Germline assignment: CDR1 SGHTA and CDR2 FQGNSA. Trimming pared 3 bases from V and 7 bases from J, leaving 12 bases between.

This chain connects TRBV7-6 to TRBJ1-1; no clear D. Trimming took off 5 bases at V and 2 bases at J, with 12 bases between the two ends. CDR1 is SGHVS and CDR2 is FNYEAQ in the germline V gene. CDR3 length equals 14 residues. The CDR3 loop is CASSRVTGNTEAFF. DNA for the CDR3: TGTGCCAGCAGCCGGGTGACGGGAAACACTGAAGCTTTCTTT.